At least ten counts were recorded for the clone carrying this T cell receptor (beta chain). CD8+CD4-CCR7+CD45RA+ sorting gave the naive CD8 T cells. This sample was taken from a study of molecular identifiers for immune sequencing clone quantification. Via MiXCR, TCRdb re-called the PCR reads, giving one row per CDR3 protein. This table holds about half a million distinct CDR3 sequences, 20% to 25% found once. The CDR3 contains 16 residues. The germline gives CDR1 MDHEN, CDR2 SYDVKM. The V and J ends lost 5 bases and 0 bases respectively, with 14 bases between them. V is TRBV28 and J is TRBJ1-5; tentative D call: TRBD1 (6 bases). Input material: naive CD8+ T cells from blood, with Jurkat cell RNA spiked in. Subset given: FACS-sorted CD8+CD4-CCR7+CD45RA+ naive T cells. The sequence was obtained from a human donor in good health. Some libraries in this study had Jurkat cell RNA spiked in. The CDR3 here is CASSRRQVSSNQPQHF. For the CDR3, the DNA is TGTGCCAGCAGTCGAAGACAGGTCTCTAGCAATCAGCCCCAGCATTTT.